The 16 T cell receptor beta chains listed next were all sequenced from one sample in a study of monozygotic twins with inflammatory bowel disease. From its re-call of the 5' RACE reads, TCRdb lists each CDR3 protein once, without DNA. Seen in this sample are roughly 150,000 distinct CDR3 sequences; the ten most common clones hold 2.8%. Sequenced input: blood. Every receptor here comes from a human donor with ulcerative colitis or Crohn's disease, or a healthy co-twin of an affected twin (not recorded which).

The V and J genes are TRBV29-1 and TRBJ2-5; the D call from TCRdb, TRBD1, cannot be confirmed without DNA. Germline CDR1 is SQVTM and CDR2 is ANQGSEA. This CDR3 has 14 residues. CDR3 in amino acids: CSVGPTGLRETQYF.

The V and J genes are TRBV7-3 and TRBJ2-2. CDR3 size: 15 residues. Germline loops: CDR1 SGHTA, CDR2 FQGTGA. This CDR3 is CASSSRHSVAGELFF.

This chain's CDR3 is CASMPGSSYEQYF. The V gene is TRBV25-1, the J gene TRBJ2-7. Germline V CDR1 and CDR2: MGHDK, SYGVNS. There are 13 residues in the CDR3.

This chain uses TRBV7-2 with TRBJ1-1; TCRdb's D call, TRBD1, is unchecked because there is no DNA. The CDR3 has 17 amino acids. CDR1 is SGHTA and CDR2 is FQGNSA in the germline V gene. CDR3: CASSLVLGRERGTEAFF.

The chain couples TRBV19 to TRBJ2-7. The germline V gene encodes CDR1 LNHDA and CDR2 SQIVND (reference sequence). This CDR3 comprises 14 residues. CDR3: CASSISDGSYEQYF.

The V and J genes are TRBV21-1 and TRBJ2-7; TCRdb's assignment of TRBD1 cannot be checked, as there is no DNA. TRBV21-1 is deemed a pseudogene. The CDR3 has 15 amino acids. The CDR3 spells CASSKVGDRGYEQYF.

The V gene is TRBV4-1, the J gene TRBJ2-7. Germline V gives CDR1 MGHRA, CDR2 YSYEKL. The CDR3 extends over 17 amino acids. The CDR3 region is CASSQDGAAVSSYEQYF.

This chain uses TRBV29-1 with TRBJ2-7; TCRdb indicates TRBD1, and absent DNA this call remains unverified. This CDR3 has 15 amino acids. Germline values: CDR1 SQVTM, CDR2 ANQGSEA. The CDR3 spells CSVKQGQARSYEQYF.

The rearrangement joins TRBV5-1 to TRBJ1-6; TCRdb's D call of TRBD1 is untestable without DNA. The germline V gene has CDR1 SGHRS and CDR2 YFSETQ. This CDR3 region has 18 residues. The CDR3 sequence: CASSLTTGTAIDNSPLHF.

The chain is built from TRBV5-1 and TRBJ2-3. Germline V gene sequence: CDR1 SGHRS, CDR2 YFSETQ. CDR3 length: 13 residues. The CDR3 protein is CASKTQGTDTQYF.

The chain joins TRBV7-2 to TRBJ2-7. CDR3 length equals 15 residues. CDR1 and CDR2 from the germline V gene are SGHTA and FQGNSA. CDR3 region: CASSLVLSGDYEQYF.

The chain recombines TRBV29-1 with TRBJ1-2. The CDR3 extends over 12 amino acids. Germline values: CDR1 SQVTM, CDR2 ANQGSEA. The CDR3 loop is CSVSVQPRGYTF.

The rearrangement uses TRBV5-1 and TRBJ2-3. The CDR3 has 14 amino acids. Germline assignment: CDR1 SGHRS and CDR2 YFSETQ. CDR3: CASSLDRNTDTQYF.

The chain is built from TRBV3-1 and TRBJ2-7; TCRdb's D call of TRBD1 is untestable without DNA. The CDR3 covers 14 residues. In germline, CDR1 is LGHDT, CDR2 YNNKEL (reference sequence). The chain's CDR3 is CASSQNGGSYEQYF.

V is TRBV27 and J is TRBJ2-1; as DNA is missing, the TRBD2 call by TCRdb cannot be tested. CDR1 is MNHEY and CDR2 is SMNVEV in the germline V gene (reference sequence). The CDR3 length is 15 residues. CDR3: CASSFPTSGRDEQFF.

The chain couples TRBV6-5 to TRBJ1-1. The CDR3 extends over 13 amino acids. Germline V lookup: CDR1 MNHEY, CDR2 SVGAGI. CDR3 region: CASSYGYNTEAFF.